The 9 T cell receptor beta chains listed next were all sequenced from one sample in a study of blood T cell repertoires in COVID-19. Some clones are missing from TCRdb's copy, which holds only in-frame ones; the method was immunoSEQ multiplex PCR. Among about 300,000 clones, roughly 86% were seen once, and the ten largest hold less than 2%. Input material: peripheral blood. Receptors were obtained from a woman aged 25 to 39 with COVID-19, enrolled during active disease.

The chain couples TRBV7-9 to TRBJ2-3; 9 bases match TRBD1. V shed 6 bases and J 6 bases; nucleotides not matched to a gene: 4. Germline lookup yields CDR1 SEHNR and CDR2 FQNEAQ (reference sequence). This CDR3 spans 13 amino acids. The CDR3 sequence: CASRQGAMDTQYF. In DNA, the CDR3 is TGTGCCAGCAGACAGGGGGCAATGGATACGCAGTATTTT.

This rearrangement joins TRBV7-2 to TRBJ1-2; TRBD1 agrees at 7 bases. CDR1 SGHTA and CDR2 FQGNSA come from the germline V gene. V gave up 1 base and J gave up 7 bases; unmatched junction bases: 6. The CDR3 extends over 14 amino acids. The CDR3 DNA reads as TGTGCCAGCAGCTTAGTGGCAGGGGGTGTTGGCTACACCTTC. This gives the protein CASSLVAGGVGYTF.

The rearrangement links TRBV19 to TRBJ1-2; D perhaps matches TRBD1 (6 bases). Germline V lookup: CDR1 LNHDA, CDR2 SQIVND (reference sequence). V shed 6 bases and J shed 2 bases, with 16 bases lying between them. This CDR3 contains 15 residues. The CDR3 spells CASSIWGQENYGYTF. In nucleotides, the CDR3 is TGTGCCAGTAGCATCTGGGGGCAGGAGAACTATGGCTACACCTTC.

The V call is TRBV5-5, the J call TRBJ1-5; D uncertain. Germline V gene data show CDR1 as SGHKS and CDR2 as YYEKEE (reference sequence). Trimming stripped 0 bases from V and 0 bases from J, with 10 bases between. This CDR3 spans 16 amino acids. Here the CDR3 reads CASSLGGGYSNQPQHF. The CDR3 nucleotides are TGTGCCAGCAGCTTGGGCGGAGGGTATAGCAATCAGCCCCAGCATTTT.

The chain employs TRBV2 and TRBJ1-5; the match to TRBD1 covers 8 bases. V gave up 10 bases and J gave up 6 bases; unmatched junction bases: 8. Germline-derived CDR1 and CDR2 are SNHLY and FYNNEI. This CDR3 has 13 amino acids. The CDR3 bases are TGTGCCACATCGGGACAGGAAGGTCAGCCCCAGCATTTT. Translation: CATSGQEGQPQHF. The full variable domain, completed using reference TRBV2 and TRBJ1-5, is EPEVTQTPSHQVTQMGQEVILRCVPISNHLYFYWYRQILGQKVEFLVSFYNNEISEKSEIFDDQFSVERPDGSNFTLKIRSTKLEDSAMYFCATSGQEGQPQHFGDGTRLSIL.

The rearrangement links TRBV28 to TRBJ2-1; tentatively, D is TRBD1 (6 bases). This CDR3 is built from 17 residues. Germline CDR1 and CDR2: MDHEN and SYDVKM. Trimming left V 2 bases short and J 0 bases short, with 14 bases between. The CDR3 DNA is TGTGCCAGCAGTTTACCTCAGGGGTCGAGCTCCTACAATGAGCAGTTCTTC. Residues: CASSLPQGSSSYNEQFF.

V gene TRBV2 combines with J gene TRBJ2-5; a weak D match, TRBD1 (6 bases). CDR1 is SNHLY and CDR2 is FYNNEI in the germline V gene. This CDR3 region has 14 residues. V lost 6 bases and J lost 1, with 12 bases in between. CDR3: CASRRGFIQETQYF. For the CDR3, the DNA is TGTGCCAGCAGAAGGGGGTTTATCCAAGAGACCCAGTACTTC.

The chain recombines TRBV9 with TRBJ1-1; 9 bases agree with TRBD1. V was pared by 3 bases and J by 6 bases, with 3 bases of the junction left unmatched. The CDR3 length is 13 residues. Per germline, CDR1 SGDLS and CDR2 YYNGEE. CDR3 nucleotides: TGTGCCAGCAGCGAGGGGACAGGGCCTGAAGCTTTCTTT. Protein product: CASSEGTGPEAFF. The full variable domain, in which reference TRBV9 and TRBJ1-1 provide the parts outside the CDR3, is DSGVTQTPKHLITATGQRVTLRCSPRSGDLSVYWYQQSLDQGLQFLIQYYNGEERAKGNILERFSAQQFPDLHSELNLSSLELGDSALYFCASSEGTGPEAFFGQGTRLTVV.

V and J are TRBV2 and TRBJ1-1; 7 nucleotides align to TRBD1. V was pared by 2 bases and J by 3 bases, with 6 bases of the junction left unmatched. Germline assignment: CDR1 SNHLY and CDR2 FYNNEI. The CDR3 is 15 amino acids. CDR3: CASSESGTEDTEAFF. In DNA, the CDR3 is TGTGCCAGCAGTGAAAGTGGGACAGAAGACACTGAAGCTTTCTTT.